The rows below give T cell receptor beta chains drawn from one sample of a study of naive and memory T cell subsets. In TCRdb, the UMI-ligation and nested PCR reads were re-called with MiXCR into one record per CDR3 protein. The table lists some 36,000 distinct CDR3 sequences, about 14% of them singletons. The sample was effector memory CD4+ T cells from blood. The source of these receptors is a human donor in good health. Each CDR3 is given with its conserved first and last residue. The order of the fields is clone size, V gene, D gene, J gene, CDR3 protein. The D gene is left open where the match is weak. Some rows mark clone size as missing; the rest say once, few, many or name a class of expanded clone.

>NA|TRBV2|NA|TRBJ2-1
CGGRDGEQFF
>many|TRBV2|NA|TRBJ2-2
CASVELNTGELFF
>NA|TRBV6-2/TRBV6-3|TRBD2|TRBJ2-2
CASRRALLAGVDTGELFF
>NA|TRBV4-2|NA|TRBJ2-4
CASSQEGQSGAAKNIQYF
>many|TRBV4-3|TRBD1|TRBJ2-1
CASSLDRGKNEQFF
>NA|TRBV12-3/TRBV12-4|NA|TRBJ1-1
CASSLHGMNTEAFF
>NA|TRBV20-1|TRBD2|TRBJ2-7
CSARDPTSVGYERYF
>NA|TRBV28|TRBD2|TRBJ2-3
CASTSGTPDTQYF
>NA|TRBV30|NA|TRBJ2-7
CAWSLRALEQYF
>many|TRBV5-1|TRBD2|TRBJ2-1
CASSLGAGGPTYNEQFF
>NA|TRBV19|NA|TRBJ2-6
CASTANGANVLTF
>NA|TRBV7-9|NA|TRBJ2-5
CASGGAKTQYF
>NA|TRBV5-1|TRBD1|TRBJ2-7
CASSWNPGQTYEQYF
>few|TRBV6-6|TRBD2|TRBJ2-7
CASMLAGGYEQYF
>NA|TRBV25-1|TRBD1|TRBJ2-4
CASSDAGGLGKNIQYF
>NA|TRBV29-1|TRBD2|TRBJ2-1
CSVDFTSGSYNEQFF
>many|TRBV7-2|NA|TRBJ2-2
CASSPGQLTGELFF
>NA|TRBV7-2|NA|TRBJ2-7
CASSVGMEQYF
>few|TRBV5-1|TRBD2|TRBJ2-1
CASSGGGSYNEQFF
>few|TRBV11-2|NA|TRBJ2-4
CASSFLSAERAKNIQYF
>NA|TRBV7-3|NA|TRBJ2-1
CASSFSGQTYNEQFF
>many|TRBV3-1|NA|TRBJ2-7
CASSRGGEQYF
>many|TRBV20-1|NA|TRBJ2-7
CSARVLDGYEQYF
>few|TRBV28|NA|TRBJ2-7
CASSLTFGPYYEQYF
>few|TRBV11-2|NA|TRBJ2-7
CASGLLTNSYEQYF
>NA|TRBV7-2|TRBD1|TRBJ1-5
CASSPTRDSYLGNQPQHF
>few|TRBV10-3|NA|TRBJ2-3
CAILDTTRTDTQYF
>many|TRBV20-1|NA|TRBJ1-6
CSASRGARDSPLHF
>NA|TRBV24-1|NA|TRBJ1-5
CATSDHSGGNQPQHF
>few|TRBV11-2|NA|TRBJ2-1
CASSLPATLRAEQFF
>few|TRBV28|NA|TRBJ2-1
CASSLVGGNVYEQFF
>few|TRBV7-2|TRBD2|TRBJ2-7
CASSSPGLAAYEQYF
>many|TRBV9|TRBD2|TRBJ2-7
CASSVSMKAGDEQYF
>NA|TRBV7-2|NA|TRBJ2-5
CASSLEGAGFRETQYF
>NA|TRBV20-1|NA|TRBJ1-1
CSASQVSTEAFF
>NA|TRBV29-1|TRBD1|TRBJ2-7
CSVEDNLGQINEQYF
>many|TRBV5-4|NA|TRBJ2-1
CASSPEFGRNEQFF
>NA|TRBV4-1|NA|TRBJ1-3
CASSEISLSGNTIYF